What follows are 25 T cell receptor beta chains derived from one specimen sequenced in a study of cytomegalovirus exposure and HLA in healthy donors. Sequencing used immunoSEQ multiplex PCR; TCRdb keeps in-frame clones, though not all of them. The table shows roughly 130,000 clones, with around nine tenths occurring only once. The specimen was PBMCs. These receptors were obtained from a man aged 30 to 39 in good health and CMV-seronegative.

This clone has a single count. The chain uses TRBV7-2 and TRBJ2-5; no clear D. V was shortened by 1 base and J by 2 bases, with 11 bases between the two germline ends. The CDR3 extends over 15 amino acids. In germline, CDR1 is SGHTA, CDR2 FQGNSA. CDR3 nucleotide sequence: TGTGCCAGCAGCTTAGTTGGGCGTGAACAAGAGACCCAGTACTTC. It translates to CASSLVGREQETQYF. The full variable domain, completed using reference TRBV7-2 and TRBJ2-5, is GAGVSQSPSNKVTEKGKDVELRCDPISGHTALYWYRQSLGQGLEFLIYFQGNSAPDKSGLPSDRFSAERTGGSVSTLTIQRTQQEDSAVYLCASSLVGREQETQYFGPGTRLLVL.

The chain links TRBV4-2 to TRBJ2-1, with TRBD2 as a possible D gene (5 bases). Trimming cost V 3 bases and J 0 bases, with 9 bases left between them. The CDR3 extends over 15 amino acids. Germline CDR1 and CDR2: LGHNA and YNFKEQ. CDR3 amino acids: CASSQDWSSYNEQFF. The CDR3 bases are TGTGCCAGCAGCCAGGACTGGAGCTCCTACAATGAGCAGTTCTTC.

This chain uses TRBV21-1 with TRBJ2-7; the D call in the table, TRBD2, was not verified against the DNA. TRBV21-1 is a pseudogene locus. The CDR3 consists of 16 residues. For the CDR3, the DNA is TGTGCCAGCAGCGTCCGCAGCTGGGACTCGTACTACGAGCAGTACTTC. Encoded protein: CASSVRSWDSYYEQYF.

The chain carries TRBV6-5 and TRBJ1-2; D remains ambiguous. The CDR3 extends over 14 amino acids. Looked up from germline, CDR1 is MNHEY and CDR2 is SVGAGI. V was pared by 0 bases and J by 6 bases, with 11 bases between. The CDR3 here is CASSYSSAGDGYTF. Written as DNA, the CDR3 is TGTGCCAGCAGTTACTCGTCGGCGGGCGATGGCTACACCTTC.

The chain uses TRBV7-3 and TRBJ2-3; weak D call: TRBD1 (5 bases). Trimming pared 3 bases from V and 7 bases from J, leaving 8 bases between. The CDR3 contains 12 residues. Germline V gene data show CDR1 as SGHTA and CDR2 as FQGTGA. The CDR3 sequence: CASSLGPNTQYF. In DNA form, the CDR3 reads TGTGCCAGCAGCTTGGGGCCCAATACGCAGTATTTT.

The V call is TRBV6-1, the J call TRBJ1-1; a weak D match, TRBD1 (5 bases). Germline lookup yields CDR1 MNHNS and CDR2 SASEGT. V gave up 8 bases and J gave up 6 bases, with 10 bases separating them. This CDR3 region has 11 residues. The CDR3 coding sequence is TGTGCCAGCCCCCTAGGGGCTGAAGCTTTCTTT. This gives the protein CASPLGAEAFF.

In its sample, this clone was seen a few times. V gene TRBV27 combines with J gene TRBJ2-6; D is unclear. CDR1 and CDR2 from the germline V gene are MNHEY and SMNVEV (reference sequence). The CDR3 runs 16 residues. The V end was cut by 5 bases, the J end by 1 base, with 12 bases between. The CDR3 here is CASSLPGSSGANVLTF. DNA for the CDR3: TGTGCCAGCAGTCTCCCAGGTTCGTCTGGGGCCAACGTCCTGACTTTC.

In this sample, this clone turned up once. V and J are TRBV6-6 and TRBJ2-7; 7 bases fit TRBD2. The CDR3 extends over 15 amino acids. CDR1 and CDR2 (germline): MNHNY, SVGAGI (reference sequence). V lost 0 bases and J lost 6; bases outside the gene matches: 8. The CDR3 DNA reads TGTGCCAGCAGTTACTCGTACGGGCGGGAGCGCGAGCAGTACTTC. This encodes CASSYSYGREREQYF.

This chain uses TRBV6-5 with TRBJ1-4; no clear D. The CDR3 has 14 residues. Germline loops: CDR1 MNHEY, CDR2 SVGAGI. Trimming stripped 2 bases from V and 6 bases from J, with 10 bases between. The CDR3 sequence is CASSYNTADEKLFF. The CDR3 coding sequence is TGTGCCAGCAGTTACAATACAGCAGATGAAAAACTGTTTTTT.

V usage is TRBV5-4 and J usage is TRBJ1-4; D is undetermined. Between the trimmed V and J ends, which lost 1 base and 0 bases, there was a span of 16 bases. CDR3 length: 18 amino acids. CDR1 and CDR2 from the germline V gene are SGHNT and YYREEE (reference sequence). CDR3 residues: CASSLPLHRPATNEKLFF. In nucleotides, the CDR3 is TGTGCCAGCAGCTTGCCGTTGCACAGACCCGCAACTAATGAAAAACTGTTTTTT.

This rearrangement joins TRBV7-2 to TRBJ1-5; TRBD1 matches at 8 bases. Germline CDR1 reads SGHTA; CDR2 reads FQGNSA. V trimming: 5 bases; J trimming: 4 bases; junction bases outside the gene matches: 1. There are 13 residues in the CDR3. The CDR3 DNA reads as TGTGCCAGCAGCCGACAGGGGAATCAGCCCCAGCATTTT. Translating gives CASSRQGNQPQHF.

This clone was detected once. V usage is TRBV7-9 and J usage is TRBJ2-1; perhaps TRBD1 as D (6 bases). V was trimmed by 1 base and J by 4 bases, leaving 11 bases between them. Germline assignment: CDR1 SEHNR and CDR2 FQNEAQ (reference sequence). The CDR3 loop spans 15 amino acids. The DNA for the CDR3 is TGTGCCAGCAGCTTAGGGGATACAGGGTACAATGAGCAGTTCTTC. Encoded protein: CASSLGDTGYNEQFF.

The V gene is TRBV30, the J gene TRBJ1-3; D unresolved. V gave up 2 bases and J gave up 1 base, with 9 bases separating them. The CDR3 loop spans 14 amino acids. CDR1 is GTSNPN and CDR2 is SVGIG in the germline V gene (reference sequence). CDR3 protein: CAWSMGVSGNTIYF. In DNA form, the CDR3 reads TGTGCCTGGAGTATGGGAGTTTCTGGAAACACCATATATTTT.

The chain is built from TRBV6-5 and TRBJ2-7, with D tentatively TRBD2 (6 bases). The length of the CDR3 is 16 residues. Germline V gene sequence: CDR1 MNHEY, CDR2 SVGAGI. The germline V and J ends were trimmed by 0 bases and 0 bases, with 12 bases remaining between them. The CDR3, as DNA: TGTGCCAGCAGTTACTCCGGTGGGAGGAGCTCCTACGAGCAGTACTTC. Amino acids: CASSYSGGRSSYEQYF.

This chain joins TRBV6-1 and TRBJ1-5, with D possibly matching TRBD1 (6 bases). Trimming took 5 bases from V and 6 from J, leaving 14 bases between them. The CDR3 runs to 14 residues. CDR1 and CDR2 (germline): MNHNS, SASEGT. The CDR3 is CASSITGKGQPQHF. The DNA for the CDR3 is TGTGCCAGCAGTATCACAGGGAAGGGTCAGCCCCAGCATTTT.

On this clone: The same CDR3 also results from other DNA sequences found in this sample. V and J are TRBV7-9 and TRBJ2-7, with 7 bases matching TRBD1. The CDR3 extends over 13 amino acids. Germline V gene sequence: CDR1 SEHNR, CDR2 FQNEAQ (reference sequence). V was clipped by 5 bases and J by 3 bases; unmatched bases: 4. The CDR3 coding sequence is TGTGCCAGCAGCCCCCCAGGGGGCTACGAGCAGTACTTC. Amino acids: CASSPPGGYEQYF. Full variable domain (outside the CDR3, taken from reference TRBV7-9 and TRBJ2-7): DTGVSQNPRHKITKRGQNVTFRCDPISEHNRLYWYRQTLGQGPEFLTYFQNEAQLEKSRLLSDRFSAERPKGSFSTLEIQRTEQGDSAMYLCASSPPGGYEQYFGPGTRLTVT.

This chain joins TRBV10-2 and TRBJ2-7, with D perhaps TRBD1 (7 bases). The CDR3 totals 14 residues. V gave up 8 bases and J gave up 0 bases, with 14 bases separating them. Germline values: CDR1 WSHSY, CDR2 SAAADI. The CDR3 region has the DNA TGCGCCAGCGCGGGACAGAGAAGCTCCTACGAGCAGTACTTC. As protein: CASAGQRSSYEQYF.

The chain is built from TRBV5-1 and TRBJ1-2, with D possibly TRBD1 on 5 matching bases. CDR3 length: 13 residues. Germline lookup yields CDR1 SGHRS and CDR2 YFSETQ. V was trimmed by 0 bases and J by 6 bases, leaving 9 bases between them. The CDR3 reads CASSLGLDNGYTF. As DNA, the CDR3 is TGCGCCAGCAGCTTGGGTTTGGACAATGGCTACACCTTC.

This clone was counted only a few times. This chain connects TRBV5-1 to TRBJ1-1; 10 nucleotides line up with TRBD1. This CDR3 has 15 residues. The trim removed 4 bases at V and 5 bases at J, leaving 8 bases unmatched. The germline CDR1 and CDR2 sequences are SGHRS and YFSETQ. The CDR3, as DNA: TGCGCCAGCAGCACCGCCGGGACAGGGGAGACTGAAGCTTTCTTT. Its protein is CASSTAGTGETEAFF. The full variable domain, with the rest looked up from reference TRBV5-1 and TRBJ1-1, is KAGVTQTPRYLIKTRGQQVTLSCSPISGHRSVSWYQQTPGQGLQFLFEYFSETQRNKGNFPGRFSGRQFSNSRSEMNVSTLELGDSALYLCASSTAGTGETEAFFGQGTRLTVV.

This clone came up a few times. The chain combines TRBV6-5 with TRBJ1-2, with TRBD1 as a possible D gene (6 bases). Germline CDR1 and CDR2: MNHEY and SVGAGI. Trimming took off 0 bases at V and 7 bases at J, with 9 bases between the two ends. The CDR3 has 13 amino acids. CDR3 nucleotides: TGTGCCAGCAGTTACTCGAGGGGGACTGGCTACACCTTC. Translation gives CASSYSRGTGYTF.

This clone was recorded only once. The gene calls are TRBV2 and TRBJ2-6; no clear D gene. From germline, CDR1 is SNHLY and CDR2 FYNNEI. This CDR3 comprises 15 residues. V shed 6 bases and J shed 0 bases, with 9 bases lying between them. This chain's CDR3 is CASRSVISGANVLTF. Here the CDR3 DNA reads TGTGCCAGCAGATCGGTTATCTCTGGGGCCAACGTCCTGACTTTC.

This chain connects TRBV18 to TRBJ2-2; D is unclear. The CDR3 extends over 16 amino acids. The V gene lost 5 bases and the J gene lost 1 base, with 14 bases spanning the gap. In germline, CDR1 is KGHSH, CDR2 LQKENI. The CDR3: CASSETGSRNTGELFF. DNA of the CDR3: TGTGCCAGCTCAGAGACCGGGTCTAGGAACACCGGGGAGCTGTTTTTT. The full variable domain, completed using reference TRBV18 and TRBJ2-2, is NAGVMQNPRHLVRRRGQEARLRCSPMKGHSHVYWYRQLPEEGLKFMVYLQKENIIDESGMPKERFSAEFPKEGPSILRIQQVVRGDSAAYFCASSETGSRNTGELFFGEGSRLTVL.

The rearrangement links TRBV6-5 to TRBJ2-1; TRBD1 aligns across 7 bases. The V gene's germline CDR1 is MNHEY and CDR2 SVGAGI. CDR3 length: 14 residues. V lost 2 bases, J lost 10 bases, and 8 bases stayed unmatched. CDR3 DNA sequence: TGTGCCAGCAGTTACGGACAGGACTCGAGGGAGCAGTTCTTC. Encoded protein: CASSYGQDSREQFF.

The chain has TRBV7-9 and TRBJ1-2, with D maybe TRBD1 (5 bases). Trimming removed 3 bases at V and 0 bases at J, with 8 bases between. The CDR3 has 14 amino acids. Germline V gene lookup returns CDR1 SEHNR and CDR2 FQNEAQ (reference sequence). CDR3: CASSLQGTNYGYTF. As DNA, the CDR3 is TGTGCCAGCAGCTTGCAGGGAACTAACTATGGCTACACCTTC.

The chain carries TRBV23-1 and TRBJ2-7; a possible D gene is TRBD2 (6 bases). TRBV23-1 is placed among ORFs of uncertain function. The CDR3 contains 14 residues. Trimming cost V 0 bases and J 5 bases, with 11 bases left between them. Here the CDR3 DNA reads TGCGCCAGCAGTCAATCCTATAGGGAGGACGAGCAGTACTTC. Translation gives CASSQSYREDEQYF.